A selection of T cell receptor beta chains follows, all from one sample in a study of PD-1 blockade in classical Hodgkin lymphoma. Sequencing was performed with immunoSEQ multiplex PCR; in TCRdb, only in-frame clones are kept and a portion is missing. The table includes over 45,000 clones, approximately 73% detected once. Specimen: peripheral blood mononuclear cells (PBMCs), collected before the second cycle of nivolumab. Receptors originate from a human donor with classical Hodgkin lymphoma. CDR3s include the opening cysteine and the closing phenylalanine or tryptophan. Fields, in order: D gene, clone size, J gene, V gene, CDR3 length, CDR3 protein, CDR3 DNA. D genes are given only for firm matches. For some rows the clone size is stated as once, few or many, or as a class when expanded; others skip it.

D gene: .
clone size: .
J gene: TRBJ2-4
V gene: TRBV6-6
CDR3 length: 14
CDR3 protein: CASSSRLGIDIQYF
CDR3 DNA: TGTGCCAGCAGTTCTAGACTGGGGATTGACATTCAGTACTTC

D gene: TRBD1
clone size: .
J gene: TRBJ1-4
V gene: TRBV5-6
CDR3 length: 15
CDR3 protein: CASSLEGQGAGKLFF
CDR3 DNA: TGTGCCAGCAGCTTGGAGGGACAGGGGGCCGGAAAACTGTTTTTT

D gene: TRBD1
clone size: few
J gene: TRBJ1-5
V gene: TRBV30
CDR3 length: 14
CDR3 protein: CAWNHRGGNQPQHF
CDR3 DNA: TGTGCCTGGAACCACAGGGGAGGCAATCAGCCCCAGCATTTT

D gene: TRBD1
clone size: .
J gene: TRBJ1-6
V gene: TRBV27
CDR3 length: 14
CDR3 protein: CASSPGTGNSPLHF
CDR3 DNA: TGTGCCAGCAGTCCGGGGACAGGGAATTCACCCCTCCACTTT

D gene: .
clone size: few
J gene: TRBJ2-7
V gene: TRBV5-1
CDR3 length: 13
CDR3 protein: CASSLVPGIEQYF
CDR3 DNA: TGCGCCAGCAGCTTGGTACCGGGGATAGAGCAGTACTTC

D gene: .
clone size: once
J gene: TRBJ1-2
V gene: TRBV21-1
CDR3 length: 16
CDR3 protein: CASRGGLATETYGYTF
CDR3 DNA: TGTGCCAGCAGAGGCGGTTTAGCTACAGAGACCTATGGCTACACCTTC

D gene: TRBD1
clone size: .
J gene: TRBJ2-7
V gene: TRBV10-1
CDR3 length: 15
CDR3 protein: CASSRGGTGGDEQYF
CDR3 DNA: TGCGCCAGCAGCCGAGGGGGGACAGGGGGCGACGAGCAGTACTTC

D gene: TRBD1
clone size: .
J gene: TRBJ1-6
V gene: TRBV6-1
CDR3 length: 17
CDR3 protein: CASSEAGRRQGNSPLHF
CDR3 DNA: TGTGCCAGCAGTGAAGCTGGTCGCCGACAGGGGAATTCACCCCTCCACTTT

D gene: .
clone size: .
J gene: TRBJ2-3
V gene: TRBV29-1
CDR3 length: 11
CDR3 protein: CSVDLTDTQYF
CDR3 DNA: TGCAGCGTTGATCTCACAGATACGCAGTATTTT

D gene: TRBD1
clone size: .
J gene: TRBJ2-7
V gene: TRBV19
CDR3 length: 16
CDR3 protein: CASTPRWGQGSYEQYF
CDR3 DNA: TGTGCCAGTACCCCCCGTTGGGGACAGGGCTCCTACGAGCAGTACTTC

D gene: .
clone size: few
J gene: TRBJ2-7
V gene: TRBV7-3
CDR3 length: 14
CDR3 protein: CASSPSPGPYEQYF
CDR3 DNA: TGTGCCAGCAGCCCCTCACCTGGCCCCTACGAGCAGTACTTC

D gene: .
clone size: .
J gene: TRBJ2-4
V gene: TRBV9
CDR3 length: 15
CDR3 protein: CASSAGTLGKNIQYF
CDR3 DNA: TGTGCCAGCAGCGCGGGGACTCTCGGTAAAAACATTCAGTACTTC

D gene: .
clone size: .
J gene: TRBJ1-1
V gene: TRBV11-2
CDR3 length: 16
CDR3 protein: CASSLRGMGVNTEAFF
CDR3 DNA: TGTGCCAGCAGCTTGCGAGGGATGGGAGTGAACACTGAAGCTTTCTTT

D gene: .
clone size: .
J gene: TRBJ1-2
V gene: TRBV30
CDR3 length: 16
CDR3 protein: CAWSVAVLTEGYGYTF
CDR3 DNA: TGTGCCTGGAGTGTCGCCGTCCTCACCGAAGGCTATGGCTACACCTTC

D gene: TRBD1
clone size: .
J gene: TRBJ2-7
V gene: TRBV27
CDR3 length: 12
CDR3 protein: CASSDRGYEQHF
CDR3 DNA: TGTGCCAGCAGCGACAGGGGCTACGAGCAGCACTTC

D gene: .
clone size: .
J gene: TRBJ2-1
V gene: TRBV14
CDR3 length: 15
CDR3 protein: CASSPLSSTYNEQFF
CDR3 DNA: TGTGCCAGCAGTCCCTTGAGTTCGACCTACAATGAGCAGTTCTTC

D gene: TRBD2
clone size: few
J gene: TRBJ2-7
V gene: TRBV18
CDR3 length: 15
CDR3 protein: CASSLGASGSYEQYF
CDR3 DNA: TGTGCCAGCTCCCTTGGGGCTAGCGGCTCCTACGAGCAGTACTTC

D gene: TRBD2
clone size: .
J gene: TRBJ2-4
V gene: TRBV6-1
CDR3 length: 12
CDR3 protein: CASRDIAGLQYF
CDR3 DNA: TGTGCCAGCCGAGACATAGCGGGATTGCAGTACTTC

D gene: TRBD1
clone size: .
J gene: TRBJ2-7
V gene: TRBV6-5
CDR3 length: 16
CDR3 protein: CASSLGGQPSSYEQYF
CDR3 DNA: TGTGCCAGCAGTTTAGGGGGACAGCCGTCCTCCTACGAGCAGTACTTC

D gene: TRBD1
clone size: .
J gene: TRBJ2-1
V gene: TRBV18
CDR3 length: 15
CDR3 protein: CASSGTGGSYNEQFF
CDR3 DNA: TGTGCCAGCTCCGGGACAGGCGGCTCCTACAATGAGCAGTTCTTC

D gene: .
clone size: few
J gene: TRBJ1-3
V gene: TRBV28
CDR3 length: 15
CDR3 protein: CASSPRGLSGNTIYF
CDR3 DNA: TGTGCCAGCAGTCCTAGGGGTCTCTCTGGAAACACCATATATTTT

D gene: TRBD1
clone size: .
J gene: TRBJ2-3
V gene: TRBV7-2
CDR3 length: 14
CDR3 protein: CASSSGQGGDTQYF
CDR3 DNA: TGTGCCAGCAGTTCTGGACAGGGGGGAGATACGCAGTATTTT

D gene: .
clone size: .
J gene: TRBJ1-1
V gene: TRBV14
CDR3 length: 13
CDR3 protein: CASTLTGNTEAFF
CDR3 DNA: TGTGCCAGCACCCTGACAGGGAACACTGAAGCTTTCTTT

D gene: .
clone size: .
J gene: TRBJ1-2
V gene: TRBV19
CDR3 length: 15
CDR3 protein: CASSIDGGGIYGYTF
CDR3 DNA: TGTGCCAGTAGTATAGACGGTGGAGGGATCTATGGCTACACCTTC

D gene: .
clone size: once
J gene: TRBJ1-4
V gene: TRBV21-1
CDR3 length: 16
CDR3 protein: CASSKVWTGQAEKLFF
CDR3 DNA: TGTGCCAGCAGCAAAGTTTGGACAGGTCAGGCTGAAAAACTGTTTTTT

D gene: TRBD1
clone size: .
J gene: TRBJ2-1
V gene: TRBV6-5
CDR3 length: 13
CDR3 protein: CASSKDRGREQFF
CDR3 DNA: TGTGCCAGCAGTAAGGACAGGGGGCGCGAGCAGTTCTTC

D gene: .
clone size: .
J gene: TRBJ2-7
V gene: TRBV21-1
CDR3 length: 16
CDR3 protein: CASSKVKDHEPDEQYF
CDR3 DNA: TGTGCCAGCAGCAAAGTCAAGGACCATGAACCGGACGAGCAGTACTTC

D gene: .
clone size: few
J gene: TRBJ2-1
V gene: TRBV5-4
CDR3 length: 15
CDR3 protein: CASSLGLAQYNEQFF
CDR3 DNA: TGTGCCAGCAGCTTGGGGCTAGCGCAATACAATGAGCAGTTCTTC

D gene: .
clone size: .
J gene: TRBJ1-5
V gene: TRBV5-1
CDR3 length: 14
CDR3 protein: CASSLEHLNQPQHF
CDR3 DNA: TGCGCCAGCAGCTTGGAACACCTCAATCAGCCCCAGCATTTT

D gene: .
clone size: .
J gene: TRBJ2-7
V gene: TRBV6-5
CDR3 length: 13
CDR3 protein: CASSYRQSYEQYF
CDR3 DNA: TGTGCCAGCAGTTACAGGCAGTCCTACGAGCAGTACTTC

D gene: TRBD1
clone size: .
J gene: TRBJ1-1
V gene: TRBV23-1
CDR3 length: 15
CDR3 protein: CASSPWTGGGTEAFF
CDR3 DNA: TGCGCCAGCAGCCCGTGGACAGGGGGCGGCACTGAAGCTTTCTTT

D gene: .
clone size: few
J gene: TRBJ2-1
V gene: TRBV28
CDR3 length: 15
CDR3 protein: CASSPTSFSYNEQFF
CDR3 DNA: TGTGCCAGCAGCCCTACTAGCTTTTCCTACAATGAGCAGTTCTTC

D gene: .
clone size: .
J gene: TRBJ1-1
V gene: TRBV28
CDR3 length: 16
CDR3 protein: CASSSFATGMNTEAFF
CDR3 DNA: TGTGCCAGCAGTTCGTTCGCGACAGGTATGAACACTGAAGCTTTCTTT